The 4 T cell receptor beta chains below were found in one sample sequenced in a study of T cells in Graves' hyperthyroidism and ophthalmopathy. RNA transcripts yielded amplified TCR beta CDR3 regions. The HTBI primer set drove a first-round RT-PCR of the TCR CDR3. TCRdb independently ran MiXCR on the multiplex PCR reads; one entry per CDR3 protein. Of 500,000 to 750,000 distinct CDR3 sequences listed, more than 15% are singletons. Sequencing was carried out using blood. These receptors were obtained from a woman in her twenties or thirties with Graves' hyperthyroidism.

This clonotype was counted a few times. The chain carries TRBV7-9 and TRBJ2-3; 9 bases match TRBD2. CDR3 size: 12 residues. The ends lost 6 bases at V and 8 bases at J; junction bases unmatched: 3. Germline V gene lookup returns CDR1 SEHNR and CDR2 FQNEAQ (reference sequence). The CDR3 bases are TGTGCCAGCAGACCGACTAGCGGTACGCAGTATTTT. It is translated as CASRPTSGTQYF.

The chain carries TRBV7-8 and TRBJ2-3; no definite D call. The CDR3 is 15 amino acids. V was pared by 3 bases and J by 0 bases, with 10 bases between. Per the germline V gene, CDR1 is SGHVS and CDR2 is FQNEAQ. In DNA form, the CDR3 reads TGTGCCAGCAGCTTCGACGGCTCTAGCACAGATACGCAGTATTTT. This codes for CASSFDGSSTDTQYF.

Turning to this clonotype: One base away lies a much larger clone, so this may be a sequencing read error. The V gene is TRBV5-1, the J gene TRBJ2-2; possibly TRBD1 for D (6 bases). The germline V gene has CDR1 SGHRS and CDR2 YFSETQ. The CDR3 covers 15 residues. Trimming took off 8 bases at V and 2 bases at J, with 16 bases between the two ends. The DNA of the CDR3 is TGCGCCAGTAACTCCAGGACAGACAACACCGGGGAGCTGTTTTTT. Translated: CASNSRTDNTGELFF.

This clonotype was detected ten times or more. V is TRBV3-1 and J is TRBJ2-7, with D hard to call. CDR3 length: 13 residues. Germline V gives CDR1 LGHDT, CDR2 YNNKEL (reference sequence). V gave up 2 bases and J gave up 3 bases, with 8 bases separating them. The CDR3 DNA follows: TGTGCCAGCAGCCAAAGAGGCGGCTACGAGCAGTACTTC. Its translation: CASSQRGGYEQYF.